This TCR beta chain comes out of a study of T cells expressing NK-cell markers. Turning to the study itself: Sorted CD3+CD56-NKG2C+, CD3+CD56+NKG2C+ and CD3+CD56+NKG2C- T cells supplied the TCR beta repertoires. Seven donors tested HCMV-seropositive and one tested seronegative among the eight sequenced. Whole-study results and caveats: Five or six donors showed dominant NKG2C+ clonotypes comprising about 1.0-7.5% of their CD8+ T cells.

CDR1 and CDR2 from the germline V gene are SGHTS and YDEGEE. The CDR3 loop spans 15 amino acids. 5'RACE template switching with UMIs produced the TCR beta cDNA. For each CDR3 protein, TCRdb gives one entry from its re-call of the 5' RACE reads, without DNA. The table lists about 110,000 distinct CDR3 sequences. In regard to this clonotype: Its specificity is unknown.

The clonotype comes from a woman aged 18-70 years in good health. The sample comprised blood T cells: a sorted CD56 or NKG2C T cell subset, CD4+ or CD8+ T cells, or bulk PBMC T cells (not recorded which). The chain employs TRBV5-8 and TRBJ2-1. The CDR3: CASSLGGWDYNEQFF.